The rows below give T cell receptor beta chains drawn from one sample of a study of T-cell reconstitution after alpha-beta-depleted transplantation in children. TCRdb recomputed calls from the PCR reads with MiXCR, one row per CDR3 protein. The table lists just over 350,000 distinct CDR3 sequences, 10% to 15% of them singletons. The sample in question was PBMCs, obtained from the stem cell graft. The receptors derive from a human donor who donated a stem cell graft to a child with Fanconi anemia. Each CDR3 is given with its conserved first and last residue.

15 TRBV4-2 CASSQPGLGSNEQYF
13 TRBV12-3/TRBV12-4 CASGGHLEEKLFF
15 TRBV6-5 CASSYTLTQGYGYTF
14 TRBV20-1 CSANPWGGREKLFF
15 TRBV7-9 CASSQLAGSSHEQYF
14 TRBV9 CASDSGTYNNEQFF
15 TRBV12-3/TRBV12-4 CASSLGGEGNSPLHF
14 TRBV13 CASSLVGRNNEQFF
18 TRBV6-2/TRBV6-3 CASTPRSSLVLGYNEQFF
14 TRBV4-3 CASSQVGWSGELFF
15 TRBV7-8 CASSPGAVTYNEQFF
15 TRBV11-3 CASSLGGTHTGELFF
16 TRBV12-3/TRBV12-4 CASSLGVNPGTDTQYF
13 TRBV5-1 CASRWGQGPEQFF
13 TRBV30 CAWSLAAVGEQYF
13 TRBV6-2/TRBV6-3 CASSYGADSPLHF